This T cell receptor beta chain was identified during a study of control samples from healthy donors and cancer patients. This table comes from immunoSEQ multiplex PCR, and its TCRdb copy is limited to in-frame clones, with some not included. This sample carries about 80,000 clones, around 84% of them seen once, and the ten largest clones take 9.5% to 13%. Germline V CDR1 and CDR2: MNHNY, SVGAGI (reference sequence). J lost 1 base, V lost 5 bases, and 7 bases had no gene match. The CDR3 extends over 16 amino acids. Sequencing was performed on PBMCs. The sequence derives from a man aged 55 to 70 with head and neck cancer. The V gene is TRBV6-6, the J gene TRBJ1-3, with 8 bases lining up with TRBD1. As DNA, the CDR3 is TGTGCCAGCAGTGTACAGGGGGGTATTTCTGGAAACACCATATATTTT. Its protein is CASSVQGGISGNTIYF.